The 11 T cell receptor beta chains below come from one sample, sequenced in a study of blood T cell repertoires in COVID-19 (dated by TCRdb to about 2020). Preparation of the library involved the immunoSEQ multiplex PCR assay. This immuneACCESS table, as held by TCRdb, lists in-frame sequences with V and J called but not all clones. Of the missing ones, under half trace to an unresolved V gene in checked studies; the others have no known cause. The sample table shows just under 350,000 clones, and around 91% are seen once. In total, the top ten clones hold roughly 3% of the sample. Source material: peripheral blood. These receptors originate from a woman younger than 35 who had recovered from COVID-19.

This clone was counted once. J is TRBJ2-3 and V is TRBV6-2 or TRBV6-3; 10 positions agree with TRBD2. Trimming took 2 bases from V and 4 from J; bases not matched to a gene: 9. The CDR3 consists of 17 residues. Germline lookup yields CDR1 MNHEY and CDR2 SVGEGT. The CDR3 reads CASSYRPSGSDADTQYF. The CDR3 nucleotides are TGTGCCAGCAGTTACCGGCCTAGCGGGAGTGATGCAGATACGCAGTATTTT.

This chain links TRBV7-6 with TRBJ2-7, with 11 bases identical to TRBD2. The CDR3 has 15 amino acids. Trimming took 5 bases from V and 3 from J; bases not matched to a gene: 6. In germline, CDR1 is SGHVS, CDR2 FNYEAQ. The CDR3 bases are TGTGCCAGCAGCCTCGGGACTAGCGGACACTACGAGCAGTACGTC. Protein product: CASSLGTSGHYEQYV.

This rearrangement joins TRBV6-2 or TRBV6-3 to TRBJ2-3; 10 bases are a match to TRBD2. CDR1 is MNHEY, CDR2 SVGEGT, per germline. The V segment lost 4 bases and the J segment 1 base; nucleotides outside the gene matches: 11. The CDR3 totals 18 residues. The CDR3: CASSCDVQTSGCTDTQYF. The CDR3 nucleotides are TGTGCCAGCAGTTGTGACGTCCAGACTAGCGGGTGCACAGATACGCAGTATTTT.

This clone has more than one count but fewer than ten. The chain recombines TRBV18 with TRBJ1-3; TRBD1 is a possible D gene (6 bases). This CDR3 has 16 amino acids. V was shortened by 6 bases and J by 0 bases, with 15 bases between the two germline ends. CDR1 and CDR2 from the germline V gene are KGHSH and LQKENI. This CDR3 is CASSSNREGSGNTIYF. As DNA, the CDR3 is TGTGCCAGCTCGTCAAACAGGGAAGGCTCTGGAAACACCATATATTTT.

This chain uses TRBV5-1 with TRBJ1-4, with D possibly being TRBD1 (6 bases). The CDR3 sequence is 17 residues long. Trimming cost V 4 bases and J 0 bases, with 16 bases left between them. The germline CDR1 and CDR2 sequences are SGHRS and YFSETQ. The CDR3: CASSPRGTPATNEKLFF. CDR3 sequence (DNA): TGCGCCAGCAGCCCGAGGGGGACACCTGCAACTAATGAAAAACTGTTTTTT.

The chain combines TRBV11-3 with TRBJ1-1, with D unresolved. V was trimmed by 1 base and J by 3 bases, leaving 12 bases between them. The V gene's germline CDR1 is SGHNT and CDR2 YENEEA. This CDR3 has 15 amino acids. The CDR3 DNA reads TGTGCCAGCAGCTTAGGAGGCTTGAGAGACACTGAAGCTTTCTTT. Protein product: CASSLGGLRDTEAFF.

The CDR3 protein is CASSVQWEGSLNTEAFF. The CDR3 nucleotides are TGTGCCAGCAGCGTACAATGGGAGGGTTCCCTGAACACTGAAGCTTTCTTT. The chain carries TRBV5-4 and TRBJ1-1; D gene unclear. This CDR3 region has 17 residues. Germline-derived CDR1 and CDR2 are SGHNT and YYREEE (reference sequence). V lost 4 bases and J lost 0, with 19 bases in between.

This clone was seen a handful of times. The chain has TRBV3-1 (or the pseudogene TRBV3-2) and TRBJ2-6, with 10 bases aligning to TRBD2. V shed 0 bases, J shed 4 bases, and the junction held 9 bases outside the gene matches. This CDR3 region has 19 residues. Germline V CDR1 and CDR2: LGHDT, YNNKEL (reference sequence). As DNA, the CDR3 is TGTGCCAGCAGCCAAGATTTCGGGCTAGCGGGAGCGGGGGCCAACGTCCTGACTTTC. As protein: CASSQDFGLAGAGANVLTF.

The table lists this clone with a count of one. This sequence joins TRBV10-3 and TRBJ1-2; 8 bases agree with TRBD1. The ends lost 3 bases at V and 7 bases at J; junction bases unmatched: 7. The CDR3 is made up of 14 amino acids. CDR1 and CDR2 from the germline V gene are ENHRY and SYGVKD. The CDR3 spells CAISDDRGHVGYTF. The CDR3 DNA follows: TGTGCCATCAGTGACGACAGGGGCCACGTTGGCTACACCTTC.

This chain connects TRBV6-2 or TRBV6-3 to TRBJ2-7, with TRBD1 matching 10 bases. The CDR3 is 13 amino acids. After removal of 6 bases from V and 4 bases from J, the junction contained 3 bases not matched to a gene. CDR1 and CDR2 (germline): MNHEY, SVGEGT. DNA for the CDR3: TGTGCCAGCAGCCGGGACAGGGGATACGAGCAGTACGTC. Encoded protein: CASSRDRGYEQYV.

V usage is TRBV25-1 and J usage is TRBJ2-1; tentative D call: TRBD2 (6 bases). The CDR3 extends over 16 amino acids. Germline CDR1 reads MGHDK; CDR2 reads SYGVNS. V shed 1 base and J shed 4 bases, with 14 bases lying between them. CDR3: CASSELAGLTYNEQFF. The CDR3 region has the DNA TGTGCCAGCAGTGAATTGGCGGGATTAACGTACAATGAGCAGTTCTTC.